The clone carrying this T cell receptor (beta chain) was found once. Its cognate antigen is unknown. J lost 4 bases, V lost 0 bases, and 6 bases had no gene match. The germline V gene has CDR1 GTSNPN and CDR2 SVGIG (reference sequence). The CDR3 has 15 amino acids. This sample is drawn from a study of regulatory T cells in long-lasting Graves disease. As to time point: persistent/refractory GD, antithyroid drugs over 5 years with positive TRAb. PBMC-extracted RNA yielded the TCR library. As collected, the peripheral blood samples measured approximately 10 milliliters each and went into EDTA tubes. Arm-PCR of CDR3 regions and iRepertoire HTBI primers were used to build TCR beta libraries. Study processing details: Segment identification across samples yielded 62 TRBV and 12 to 15 TRBJ segments. From the multiplex PCR reads, TCRdb called clonotypes with MiXCR, one entry per CDR3 protein. The V and J calls and clone size are TCRdb's, not the authors'. The data contain 430,000 or so distinct CDR3 sequences, under 25% of them singletons.

Study findings and constraints: Persistent Graves' patients showed a TCR diversity that was lower than that of newly diagnosed ones.

The sequenced sample was peripheral blood mononuclear cells (PBMCs), obtained when the disease was refractory, from a patient treated with antithyroid drugs. The chain couples TRBV30 to TRBJ2-1, with TRBD1 matching 7 bases. The sequence came from a female donor with Graves disease. CDR3: CAWSVLRDRYNEQFF. The CDR3 coding sequence is TGTGCCTGGAGTGTACTTAGGGACAGATACAATGAGCAGTTCTTC. Full variable domain (missing parts from reference TRBV30 and TRBJ2-1): SQTIHQWPATLVQPVGSPLSLECTVEGTSNPNLYWYRQAAGRGLQLLFYSVGIGQISSEVPQNLSASRPQDRQFILSSKKLLLSDSGFYLCAWSVLRDRYNEQFFGPGTRLTVL.